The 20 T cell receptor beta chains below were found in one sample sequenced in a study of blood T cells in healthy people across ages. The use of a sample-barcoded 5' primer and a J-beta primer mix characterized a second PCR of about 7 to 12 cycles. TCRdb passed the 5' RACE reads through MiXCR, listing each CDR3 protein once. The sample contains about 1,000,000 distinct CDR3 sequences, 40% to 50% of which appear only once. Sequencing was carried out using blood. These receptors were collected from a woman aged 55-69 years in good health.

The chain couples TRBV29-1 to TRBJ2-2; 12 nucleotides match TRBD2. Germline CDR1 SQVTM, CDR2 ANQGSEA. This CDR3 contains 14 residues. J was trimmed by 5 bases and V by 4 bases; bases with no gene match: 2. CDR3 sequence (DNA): TGCAGCGTTGGGACTAGCGGGGCAACCGGGGAGCTGTTTTTT. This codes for CSVGTSGATGELFF.

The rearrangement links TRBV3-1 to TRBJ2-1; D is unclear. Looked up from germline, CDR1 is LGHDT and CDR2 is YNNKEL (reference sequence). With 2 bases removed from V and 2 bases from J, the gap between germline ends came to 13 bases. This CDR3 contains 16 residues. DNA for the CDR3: TGTGCCAGCAGCCAATTTAGGGCGTTGGCCTACAATGAGCAGTTCTTC. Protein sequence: CASSQFRALAYNEQFF.

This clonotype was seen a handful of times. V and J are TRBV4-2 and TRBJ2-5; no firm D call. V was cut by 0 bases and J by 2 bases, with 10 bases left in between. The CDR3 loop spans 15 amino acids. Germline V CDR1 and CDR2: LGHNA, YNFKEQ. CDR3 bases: TGTGCCAGCAGCCAAGATATGGGTAATCAAGAGACCCAGTACTTC. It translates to CASSQDMGNQETQYF.

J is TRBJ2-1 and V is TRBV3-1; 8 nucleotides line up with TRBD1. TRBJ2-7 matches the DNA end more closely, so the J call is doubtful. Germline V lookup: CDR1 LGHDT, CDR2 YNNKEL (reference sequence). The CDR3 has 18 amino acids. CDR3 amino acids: CATTTKTGGLSSYNEQYF. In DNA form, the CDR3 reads TGTGCCACCACGACAAAAACAGGGGGGCTCTCATCCTACAATGAGCAGTACTTC.

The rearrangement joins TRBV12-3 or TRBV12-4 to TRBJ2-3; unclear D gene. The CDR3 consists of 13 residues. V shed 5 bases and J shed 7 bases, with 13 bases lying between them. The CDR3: CASSPPGAHTQYF. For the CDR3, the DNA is TGTGCCAGCAGTCCCCCCGGCGCCCATACGCAGTATTTT.

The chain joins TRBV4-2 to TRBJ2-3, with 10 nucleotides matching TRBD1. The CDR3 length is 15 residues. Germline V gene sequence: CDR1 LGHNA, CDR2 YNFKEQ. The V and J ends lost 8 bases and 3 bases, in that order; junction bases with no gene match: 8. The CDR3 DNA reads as TGTGCCAGCGAGGCCGGGACAGGGGATACAGATACGCAGTATTTT. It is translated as CASEAGTGDTDTQYF.

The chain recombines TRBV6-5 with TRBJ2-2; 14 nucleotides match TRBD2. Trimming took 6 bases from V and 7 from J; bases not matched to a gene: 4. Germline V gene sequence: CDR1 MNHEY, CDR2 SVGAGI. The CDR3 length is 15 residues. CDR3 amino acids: CASSSTSGRVGELFF. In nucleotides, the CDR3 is TGTGCCAGCAGCTCGACTAGCGGGAGGGTCGGGGAGCTGTTTTTT.

In DNA form, the CDR3 reads TGTGCCAGCGTCTTATCGTCTGGGGCCAACGTCCTGACTTTC. This sequence encodes CASVLSSGANVLTF. The chain couples TRBV28 to TRBJ2-6, with D unresolved. CDR3 length: 14 residues. The ends were cut back, 8 bases at V and 1 base at J, with 9 bases in the middle. Germline CDR1 is MDHEN and CDR2 is SYDVKM. Filled out from reference TRBV28 and TRBJ2-6, the complete variable domain reads DVKVTQSSRYLVKRTGEKVFLECVQDMDHENMFWYRQDPGLGLRLIYFSYDVKMKEKGDIPEGYSVSREKKERFSLILESASTNQTSMYLCASVLSSGANVLTFGAGSRLTVL.

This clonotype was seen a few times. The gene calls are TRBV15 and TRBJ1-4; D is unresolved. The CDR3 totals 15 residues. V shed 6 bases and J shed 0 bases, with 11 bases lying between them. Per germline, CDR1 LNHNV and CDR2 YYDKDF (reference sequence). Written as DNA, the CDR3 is TGTGCCACCAGGCTACCCGTTGCAACTAATGAAAAACTGTTTTTT. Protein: CATRLPVATNEKLFF.

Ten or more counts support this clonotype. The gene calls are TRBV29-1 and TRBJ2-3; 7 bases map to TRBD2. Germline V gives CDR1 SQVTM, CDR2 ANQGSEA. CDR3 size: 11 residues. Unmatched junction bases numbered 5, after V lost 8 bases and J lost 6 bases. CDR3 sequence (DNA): TGCAGCACGCGGCGGGAGGATACGCAGTATTTT. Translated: CSTRREDTQYF.

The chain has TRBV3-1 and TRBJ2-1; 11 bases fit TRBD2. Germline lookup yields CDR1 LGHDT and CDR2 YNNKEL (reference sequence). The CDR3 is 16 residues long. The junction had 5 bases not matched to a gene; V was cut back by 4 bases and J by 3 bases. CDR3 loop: CASSPLAGDHYNEQFF. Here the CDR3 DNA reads TGTGCCAGCAGCCCACTAGCGGGAGATCACTACAATGAGCAGTTCTTC.

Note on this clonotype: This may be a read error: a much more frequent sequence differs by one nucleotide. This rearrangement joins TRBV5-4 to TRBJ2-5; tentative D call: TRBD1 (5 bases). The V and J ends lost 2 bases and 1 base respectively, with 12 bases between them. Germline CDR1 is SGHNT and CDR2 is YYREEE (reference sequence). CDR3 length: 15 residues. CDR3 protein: CASSFDQGLQETQYF. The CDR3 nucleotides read TGTGCCAGCAGCTTTGATCAGGGTCTCCAAGAGACCCAGTACTTC.

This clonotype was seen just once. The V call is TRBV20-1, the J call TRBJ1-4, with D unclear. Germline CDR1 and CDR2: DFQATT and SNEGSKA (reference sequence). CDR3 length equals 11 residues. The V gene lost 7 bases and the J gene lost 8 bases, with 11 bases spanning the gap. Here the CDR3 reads CSVQSGEKLFF. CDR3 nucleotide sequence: TGCAGTGTCCAATCCGGGGAAAAACTGTTTTTT.

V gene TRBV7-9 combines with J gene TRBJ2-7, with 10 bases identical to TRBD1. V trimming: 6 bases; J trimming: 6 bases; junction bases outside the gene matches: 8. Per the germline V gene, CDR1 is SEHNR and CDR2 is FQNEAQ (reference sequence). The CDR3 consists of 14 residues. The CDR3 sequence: CASSNPGQGREQYF. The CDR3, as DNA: TGTGCCAGCAGTAACCCGGGACAGGGGCGCGAGCAGTACTTC.

CDR3 region: CSARVAGGARTDTQYF. CDR3 DNA: TGCAGTGCTAGAGTGGCGGGGGGCGCGCGTACAGATACGCAGTATTTT. The V and J genes are TRBV20-1 and TRBJ2-3; 8 positions agree with TRBD2. CDR1 DFQATT and CDR2 SNEGSKA come from the germline V gene (reference sequence). This CDR3 region has 16 residues. Germline trimming cut 1 base from V and 3 bases from J; bases unmatched to any gene: 9.

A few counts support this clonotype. CDR3 sequence: CASSYSPDTGEQYF. DNA of the CDR3: TGTGCCAGCAGTTACTCACCGGATACGGGCGAGCAGTACTTC. This sequence joins TRBV6-5 and TRBJ2-7; D unclear. The CDR3 consists of 14 residues. The ends were cut back, 0 bases at V and 6 bases at J, with 12 bases in the middle. The V gene's germline CDR1 is MNHEY and CDR2 SVGAGI.

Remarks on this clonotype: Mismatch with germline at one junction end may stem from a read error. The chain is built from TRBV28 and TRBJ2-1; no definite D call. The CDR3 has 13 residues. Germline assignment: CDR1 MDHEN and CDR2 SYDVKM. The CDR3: CASTHPNFGEKFF. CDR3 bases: TGTGCCAGCACCCACCCGAACTTCGGTGAGAAGTTCTTC. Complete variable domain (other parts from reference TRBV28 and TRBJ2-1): DVKVTQSSRYLVKRTGEKVFLECVQDMDHENMFWYRQDPGLGLRLIYFSYDVKMKEKGDIPEGYSVSREKKERFSLILESASTNQTSMYLCASTHPNFGEKFFGPGTRLTVL.

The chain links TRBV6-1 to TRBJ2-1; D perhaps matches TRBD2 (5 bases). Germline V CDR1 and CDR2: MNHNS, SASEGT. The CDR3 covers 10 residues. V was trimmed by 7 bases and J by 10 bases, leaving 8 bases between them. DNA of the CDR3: TGTGCCAGCAATGAGGGAGAGCAGTTCTTC. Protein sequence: CASNEGEQFF.

The chain's CDR3 is CASSDRLEQYF. CDR3 DNA sequence: TGTGCCAGCAGTGACAGGTTGGAGCAGTACTTC. This chain links TRBV2 with TRBJ2-7; D gene uncertain. Germline lookup yields CDR1 SNHLY and CDR2 FYNNEI. Deletions cut 3 bases from V and 7 bases from J, with 7 bases between. The CDR3 length is 11 residues.

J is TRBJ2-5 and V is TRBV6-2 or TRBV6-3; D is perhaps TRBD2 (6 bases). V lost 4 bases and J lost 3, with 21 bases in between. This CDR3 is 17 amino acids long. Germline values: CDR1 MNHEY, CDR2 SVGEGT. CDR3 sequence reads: CASSFDPRDSGEETQYF. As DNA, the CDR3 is TGTGCCAGCAGTTTCGACCCCCGGGACTCCGGCGAAGAGACCCAGTACTTC.